Following are 20 T cell receptor beta chains from one sample sequenced in a study of cytomegalovirus exposure and HLA in healthy donors. PCR was performed using 60 Vbeta and 13 Jbeta primers. The table came from immunoSEQ multiplex PCR; TCRdb's copy has only in-frame clones and leaves some out. Of 150,000 to 200,000 clones in the sample, under 80% were seen once. Sequenced: PBMCs. The receptors were sampled from a female donor in good health and CMV-seronegative.

The table lists this clone with a few counts. The chain couples TRBV5-4 to TRBJ1-1, with D maybe TRBD1 (6 bases). Germline assignment: CDR1 SGHNT and CDR2 YYREEE (reference sequence). The CDR3 is made up of 13 amino acids. Trimming cost V 9 bases and J 2 bases, with 14 bases left between them. The CDR3 sequence is CATYRDENTEAFF. In DNA, the CDR3 is TGTGCCACCTACAGGGATGAAAACACTGAAGCTTTCTTT.

The chain couples TRBV29-1 to TRBJ1-4; the D gene is possibly TRBD1 (6 bases). V lost 5 bases, J lost 10 bases, and 11 bases lay in between. Germline V lookup: CDR1 SQVTM, CDR2 ANQGSEA. The CDR3 runs to 11 residues. The CDR3 protein is CSVSDRLKLFF. CDR3 nucleotide sequence: TGCAGCGTTTCCGACAGGTTAAAACTGTTTTTT.

The chain's CDR3 is CASTLAGGSYNEQFF. CDR3 nucleotides: TGTGCCAGCACCCTAGCGGGAGGATCCTACAATGAGCAGTTCTTC. The V gene is TRBV11-2, the J gene TRBJ2-1; TRBD2 matches at 11 bases. The CDR3 length is 15 residues. Germline CDR1 reads SGHAT; CDR2 reads FQNNGV. With V trimmed by 7 bases and J by 1 base, 3 bases remained unmatched.

The chain is built from TRBV10-2 and TRBJ1-2; 8 nucleotides agree with TRBD1. CDR1 and CDR2 from the germline V gene are WSHSY and SAAADI. The ends lost 3 bases at V and 6 bases at J; junction bases unmatched: 3. The CDR3 contains 13 residues. The CDR3 is CASSDSGGDGYTF. CDR3 DNA sequence: TGCGCCAGCAGTGATTCAGGGGGCGATGGCTACACCTTC.

This clone was counted a single time. The rearrangement uses TRBV7-3 and TRBJ1-6; D is unclear. CDR3 length equals 14 residues. The V end was cut by 5 bases, the J end by 9 bases, with 14 bases between. Germline-derived CDR1 and CDR2 are SGHTA and FQGTGA. CDR3 sequence: CASSQGGVGSPLHF. The DNA for the CDR3 is TGTGCCAGCAGCCAAGGCGGCGTAGGTTCACCCCTCCACTTT.

This chain connects TRBV21-1 to TRBJ1-4; TRBD1, as called in the table, went unchecked against the DNA. TRBV21-1 is reported as a pseudogene. This CDR3 has 18 residues. The CDR3 spells CASSKSLRQSQLNEKLFF. CDR3 DNA: TGTGCCAGCAGCAAAAGTTTGAGACAGAGTCAACTGAATGAAAAACTGTTTTTT.

The V gene is TRBV6-6, the J gene TRBJ1-6; 7 positions agree with TRBD1. Germline values: CDR1 MNHNY, CDR2 SVGAGI (reference sequence). Trimming took 6 bases from V and 8 from J; bases not matched to a gene: 7. The CDR3 runs to 14 residues. The CDR3 DNA reads as TGTGCCAGCAGGATCGACAGGGATTATTCACCCCTCCACTTT. Protein: CASRIDRDYSPLHF.

The rearrangement links TRBV7-2 to TRBJ1-1; no firm D call. This CDR3 has 17 amino acids. Trimming removed 0 bases from V and 4 bases from J, with 18 bases in between. CDR1 and CDR2 from the germline V gene are SGHTA and FQGNSA. DNA of the CDR3: TGTGCCAGCAGCTTAGCGCCCGCAGCAGGTTTGAGCACTGAAGCTTTCTTT. Translated, it gives CASSLAPAAGLSTEAFF.

The chain employs TRBV7-9 and TRBJ2-5; D remains unclear. Germline assignment: CDR1 SEHNR and CDR2 FQNEAQ (reference sequence). Trimming removed 5 bases at V and 5 bases at J, with 6 bases between. This CDR3 is built from 11 residues. The CDR3 coding sequence is TGTGCCAGCAGCCTTTTGGAGACCCAGTACTTC. Residues: CASSLLETQYF.

The chain employs TRBV19 and TRBJ1-1, with D perhaps TRBD1 (5 bases). CDR1 LNHDA and CDR2 SQIVND come from the germline V gene (reference sequence). V was clipped by 8 bases and J by 3 bases, with 10 bases between them. The CDR3 has 12 amino acids. The CDR3 is CASQPGDTEAFF. DNA of the CDR3: TGTGCCAGTCAACCGGGGGACACTGAAGCTTTCTTT.

The V gene is TRBV5-1, the J gene TRBJ2-7, with 11 bases matching TRBD1. Trimming removed 5 bases from V and 5 bases from J; junction bases left unmatched: 9. The CDR3 has 15 residues. The germline V gene has CDR1 SGHRS and CDR2 YFSETQ. Written as DNA, the CDR3 is TGCGCCAGCAGGGGGACAGGGGGTATCGTCAACGAGCAGTACTTC. It encodes CASRGTGGIVNEQYF.

The CDR3 loop is CASAGKGSYGYTF. The CDR3 nucleotides are TGTGCCAGCGCAGGGAAGGGGTCCTATGGCTACACCTTC. This chain uses TRBV6-5 with TRBJ1-2, with D possibly TRBD1 on 5 matching bases. Germline CDR1 reads MNHEY; CDR2 reads SVGAGI. Trimming pared 8 bases from V and 4 bases from J, leaving 14 bases between. CDR3 length: 13 amino acids.

The chain employs TRBV7-2 and TRBJ2-5, with a weak D call TRBD1 (5 bases). Germline lookup yields CDR1 SGHTA and CDR2 FQGNSA. V shed 4 bases and J shed 1 base, with 7 bases lying between them. This CDR3 comprises 13 residues. The CDR3 protein is CASSSRVQETQYF. CDR3 coding DNA: TGTGCCAGCAGCTCCAGGGTCCAAGAGACCCAGTACTTC.

The rearrangement links TRBV7-2 to TRBJ2-7; 7 bases map to TRBD1. Trimming cost V 5 bases and J 3 bases; bases outside gene matches: 4. This CDR3 spans 13 amino acids. Germline V lookup: CDR1 SGHTA, CDR2 FQGNSA. As DNA, the CDR3 is TGTGCCAGCAGCACGGGACAGAGCTACGAGCAGTACTTC. Translated: CASSTGQSYEQYF.

This clone is a singleton in its sample. V and J are TRBV19 and TRBJ1-1, with D possibly TRBD1 on 6 matching bases. V was pared by 0 bases and J by 3 bases, with 8 bases between. Germline lookup yields CDR1 LNHDA and CDR2 SQIVND (reference sequence). The CDR3 is 14 residues long. The DNA for the CDR3 is TGTGCCAGTAGTATAGACAGGGGTCACACTGAAGCTTTCTTT. Protein sequence: CASSIDRGHTEAFF.

This rearrangement joins TRBV11-3 to TRBJ2-5, with 12 positions matching TRBD2. CDR1 is SGHNT and CDR2 is YENEEA in the germline V gene. V shed 1 base and J 4 bases; nucleotides not matched to a gene: 4. This CDR3 spans 16 amino acids. CDR3 in amino acids: CASSLAGLAGSETQYF. CDR3 DNA: TGTGCCAGCAGCTTAGCGGGACTAGCGGGTTCAGAGACCCAGTACTTC.

The genes are TRBV7-3 and TRBJ2-5; 8 nucleotides match TRBD2. The V segment lost 1 base and the J segment 5 bases; nucleotides outside the gene matches: 6. This CDR3 comprises 15 residues. From germline, CDR1 is SGHTA and CDR2 FQGTGA. The CDR3 loop is CASSLNRGGRETQYF. CDR3 DNA: TGTGCCAGCAGCTTAAACCGTGGCGGGAGGGAGACCCAGTACTTC.

The chain carries TRBV15 and TRBJ1-1; D remains unclear. Trimming took off 3 bases at V and 2 bases at J, with 7 bases between the two ends. The CDR3 totals 13 residues. Germline loops: CDR1 LNHNV, CDR2 YYDKDF (reference sequence). This chain's CDR3 is CATSSQVNTEAFF. The CDR3, as DNA: TGTGCCACCAGCAGTCAGGTTAACACTGAAGCTTTCTTT.

The rearrangement joins TRBV28 to TRBJ1-2; 7 positions match TRBD1. The CDR3 runs 15 residues. Losses at the gene ends were 3 bases for V and 8 bases for J; bases not matched to a gene: 12. From germline, CDR1 is MDHEN and CDR2 SYDVKM. CDR3 residues: CASSFVASEGGGYTF. In DNA form, the CDR3 reads TGTGCCAGCAGTTTCGTCGCTTCAGAAGGGGGCGGCTACACCTTC.

This clone has a single count. J is TRBJ2-6 and V is TRBV28, with D maybe TRBD2 (6 bases). The V gene lost 2 bases and the J gene lost 1 base, with 15 bases spanning the gap. The germline V gene has CDR1 MDHEN and CDR2 SYDVKM. This CDR3 is built from 18 residues. CDR3: CASSLRGTDHSGANVLTF. The DNA of the CDR3 is TGTGCCAGCAGTTTACGAGGGACTGATCATTCTGGGGCCAACGTCCTGACTTTC.